This passage covers 15 T cell receptor beta chains from one sample sequenced in a study of T cells expressing NK-cell markers. TCRdb re-called the 5' RACE reads and shows each CDR3 protein once, DNA omitted. This sample's table has 350,000 to 450,000 distinct CDR3 sequences. The sample taken for sequencing was blood T cells: a sorted CD56 or NKG2C T cell subset, CD4+ or CD8+ T cells, or bulk PBMC T cells (not recorded which). All receptors come from a man aged 18-70 years in good health.

J is TRBJ2-7 and V is TRBV29-1; TCRdb's D gene call, TRBD2, goes unchecked for lack of DNA. This CDR3 has 15 amino acids. Germline lookup yields CDR1 SQVTM and CDR2 ANQGSEA. CDR3 sequence reads: CSVTQPGPRSYEQYF.

The chain uses TRBV7-6 and TRBJ2-2. This CDR3 is 13 amino acids long. Germline V gene data show CDR1 as SGHVS and CDR2 as FNYEAQ. The CDR3 sequence: CASSSTPTGELFF. The variable domain in full, completed from reference TRBV7-6 and TRBJ2-2, reads GAGVSQSPRYKVTKRGQDVALRCDPISGHVSLYWYRQALGQGPEFLTYFNYEAQQDKSGLPNDRFSAERPEGSISTLTIQRTEQRDSAMYRCASSSTPTGELFFGEGSRLTVL.

This chain links TRBV12-3 or TRBV12-4 with TRBJ2-2; the D call of TRBD2 rests on TCRdb alone, since no DNA is present to check it. This CDR3 is 14 amino acids long. The CDR3 region is CASSPGRQAGSCFF.

The chain couples TRBV12-3 or TRBV12-4 to TRBJ2-1. This CDR3 is 14 amino acids long. CDR3 sequence reads: CASRSGSSYNEQFF.

The chain employs TRBV19 and TRBJ2-1; TCRdb proposes TRBD2, but this gene call is untestable without DNA. Germline loops: CDR1 LNHDA, CDR2 SQIVND (reference sequence). There are 17 residues in the CDR3. CDR3 region: CASSINPSGATYNEQFF.

This chain uses TRBV12-3 or TRBV12-4 with TRBJ1-2; TCRdb proposes TRBD1, but this gene call is untestable without DNA. This CDR3 comprises 15 residues. The CDR3 loop reads CASSRTGQGGYGYTF.

This sequence joins TRBV12-5 and TRBJ2-5; TCRdb names TRBD1, which stays unverified in the absence of DNA. The CDR3 is made up of 13 amino acids. Germline V gene data show CDR1 as LGHNT and CDR2 as FRNRAP. This CDR3 is CASGFETLGTQYF.

This CDR3 reads CSARAGGSTDTQYF. This chain joins TRBV20-1 and TRBJ2-3; TCRdb proposes TRBD2, but this gene call is untestable without DNA. Germline CDR1 reads DFQATT; CDR2 reads SNEGSKA (reference sequence). This CDR3 has 14 residues.

The V and J genes are TRBV12-3 or TRBV12-4 and TRBJ2-7; the D gene TCRdb calls, TRBD1, cannot be checked with no DNA. The CDR3 extends over 15 amino acids. The CDR3 sequence is CASSFSDRAFYEQYF.

This chain links TRBV27 with TRBJ2-4; TCRdb calls TRBD1, which cannot be checked without DNA. Germline V gives CDR1 MNHEY, CDR2 SMNVEV (reference sequence). This CDR3 region has 15 residues. The CDR3 sequence is CASSLHPGGANIQYF.

The genes are TRBV24-1 and TRBJ2-2; TCRdb picks TRBD1, but there is no DNA to check that call. Germline V gene lookup returns CDR1 KGHDR and CDR2 SFDVKD. The CDR3 extends over 17 amino acids. CDR3 region: CATSDGLGQANTGELFF.

The V gene is TRBV25-1, the J gene TRBJ2-1; as DNA is missing, the TRBD2 call by TCRdb cannot be tested. Germline loops: CDR1 MGHDK, CDR2 SYGVNS. CDR3 length: 13 amino acids. Here the CDR3 reads CASSGGPFNEQFF.

The chain couples TRBV5-1 to TRBJ2-7; TCRdb proposes TRBD1, but this gene call is untestable without DNA. CDR3 length: 16 amino acids. The germline V gene encodes CDR1 SGHRS and CDR2 YFSETQ. The CDR3 loop is CASSGGTFESSYEQYF.

The chain carries TRBV2 and TRBJ1-4; TCRdb outputs TRBD1, but without DNA this stays unchecked. CDR3 length equals 13 residues. The germline gives CDR1 SNHLY, CDR2 FYNNEI. CDR3 sequence: CASIRDRDEKLFF.

The chain links TRBV10-3 to TRBJ1-1; TCRdb's assignment of TRBD1 cannot be checked, as there is no DNA. Per the germline V gene, CDR1 is ENHRY and CDR2 is SYGVKD. This CDR3 spans 17 amino acids. The CDR3 sequence is CAISGKGGASSNTEAFF.